These 9 T cell receptor delta chains were all obtained from the same sample, sequenced in a study of γδ T cells in repeated Plasmodium falciparum infection. Flow sorting of PBMC yielded separate Vgamma9/Vdelta2+ and Vdelta2-negative gammadelta T cell populations for bulk repertoire analysis. TCRdb repeated clone calling on the multiplex PCR reads with CATT. In the table there are 50,000 to 55,000 delta-chain clones, more than 1.5% of which are singletons. The specimen sequenced was gamma-delta T cells from blood. These receptors were obtained from a pool of human donors (malaria-infected and uninfected, not separated).

On this clone itself: The protein given by TCRdb reflects a much larger clone and differs at residue 20 from this DNA's translation, likely from a read error; the protein shown is the DNA's translation. The chain uses TRDV1 and TRDJ1, with TRDD3 identical over 12 bases. TCRdb gives no J gene; it was assigned here by matching the DNA to germline. Germline V gene data show CDR1 as TSWWSYY and CDR2 as QGS. This CDR3 is built from 24 residues. The CDR3 sequence is CALGERTPYRPLYWGILYTGKLIF. The CDR3 nucleotides read TGTGCTCTTGGGGAAAGGACCCCTTACCGGCCCTTGTACTGGGGGATACTCTACACCGGTAAACTCATCTTT.

Of note for this clone: The protein in TCRdb stems from a much larger clone and differs at residue 8 from this DNA's translation, likely a read error; here the protein is translated from the DNA. The chain employs TRDV1 and TRDJ1, with TRDD3 matching 13 bases. From germline, CDR1 is TSWWSYY and CDR2 QGS. V was pared by 2 bases and J by 1 base, with 28 bases of the junction left unmatched. CDR3 length: 25 amino acids. The DNA for the CDR3 is TGTGCTCTTGGGGAAAACTCCTACCTTCAAGACTGGGGGATACGCGGGGGATGGCTCACCGATAAACTCATCTTT. Residues: CALGENSYLQDWGIRGGWLTDKLIF.

This clone was counted between two and nine times. The protein in TCRdb stems from a much larger clone and differs at residue 3 from this DNA's translation, likely a read error; here the protein is translated from the DNA. The rearrangement links TRDV1 to TRDJ1; a weak D match, TRDD3 (6 bases). In the absence of a J gene in TCRdb, the DNA was matched to germline to assign it here. The CDR3 extends over 17 amino acids. The germline gives CDR1 TSWWSYY, CDR2 QGS. CDR3 nucleotide sequence: TGTGCTCCTGGGGAAGACCCTTCTCTTATCTACACCGATAAACTCATCTTT. Residues: CAPGEDPSLIYTDKLIF.

Of note for this clone: A read error is possible here, since a much larger clone lies one base away. The chain links TRDV3 to TRDJ1, with 7 bases aligning to TRDD3. No J segment appears in TCRdb, so it was assigned here by matching the sequence to germline. This CDR3 comprises 17 residues. V lost 0 bases, J lost 0 bases, and 13 bases stayed unmatched. Germline loops: CDR1 TVYSNPD, CDR2 GDNSRS (reference sequence). This CDR3 reads CAFSRGRGILYTDKLIF. DNA for the CDR3: TGTGCCTTTAGCAGGGGCCGGGGGATTCTGTACACCGATAAACTCATCTTT. The full variable domain, completed using reference TRDV3 and TRDJ1, is CDKVTQSSPDQTVASGSEVVLLCTYDTVYSNPDLFWYRIRPDYSFQFVFYGDNSRSEGADFTQGRFSVKHILTQKAFHLVISPVRTEDSATYYCAFSRGRGILYTDKLIFGKGTRVTVEP.

This clone was detected only a few times. The protein that TCRdb holds for this DNA derives from a much larger clone and differs from the translated DNA at residue 10, which likely indicates a read error; the protein shown here is translated from the DNA. The rearrangement joins TRDV1 to TRDJ1, with TRDD3 matching 13 bases. The J gene was not available in TCRdb and was assigned here by matching the DNA to germline segments. With 3 bases clipped from V and 0 bases from J, the junction kept 16 bases outside the gene matches. Germline V gives CDR1 TSWWSYY, CDR2 QGS. The CDR3 contains 21 residues. The CDR3 loop reads CALGDSLLSILGDTDTDKLIF. The DNA for the CDR3 is TGTGCTCTTGGGGATTCCTTGCTAAGCATACTGGGGGATACGGACACCGATAAACTCATCTTT.

On this clone itself: The protein held in TCRdb is that of a much larger clone and does not match this DNA's translation at residue 8, likely because of a read error; the protein shown is translated from the DNA. This rearrangement joins TRDV1 to TRDJ1; 13 nucleotides line up with TRDD3. TCRdb is silent on the J gene; assignment here came from matching the DNA to germline. After removal of 0 bases from V and 3 bases from J, the junction contained 19 bases not matched to a gene. The CDR3 loop spans 22 amino acids. The V gene's germline CDR1 is TSWWSYY and CDR2 QGS. The CDR3 DNA reads TGTGCTCTTGGGGAACTGTTCCCACTCCAATCTACTGGGGGATACGCACCCGATAAACTCATCTTT. As protein: CALGELFPLQSTGGYAPDKLIF.

At least ten counts were recorded for this clone. The protein in TCRdb stems from a much larger clone and differs at residue 17 from this DNA's translation, likely a read error; here the protein is translated from the DNA. The chain employs TRDV3 and TRDJ1; D is perhaps TRDD2 or TRDD3 (8 bases each). This CDR3 region has 19 residues. CDR1 and CDR2 (germline): TVYSNPD, GDNSRS (reference sequence). Here the CDR3 reads CACYLPTGIPRACTDKPIF. CDR3 coding DNA: TGTGCCTGCTATCTTCCTACGGGGATACCCCGAGCCTGCACCGATAAACCCATCTTT.

Regarding this clone: The protein TCRdb gives is from a much larger clone and does not agree with this DNA's translation at residue 8, likely a read error; the protein shown here comes from the DNA. The chain employs TRDV2 and TRDJ1, with D unclear. No J gene is reported in TCRdb; it was inferred here by comparing the DNA with germline. Trimming took off 0 bases at V and 0 bases at J, with 10 bases between the two ends. From germline, CDR1 is GEAIGNYY and CDR2 EKD. This CDR3 region has 15 residues. CDR3 coding DNA: TGTGCCTGTGACACCATCACCCGAAACACCGATAAACTCATCTTT. As protein: CACDTITRNTDKLIF.

There are many counts of this clone. Translating this DNA gives a protein that differs at residue 13 from the TCRdb one, which belongs to a much larger clone; a read error is likely, and the protein shown is this translation. In nucleotides, the CDR3 is TGTGCCTGTGACTCCCTGGGGGACAACACCGATAAACCCATCTTT. This sequence encodes CACDSLGDNTDKPIF. V gene TRDV2 was called; the J gene was not; TRDD3, the table's D call, was not compared with the DNA. CDR3 size: 15 residues. Germline-derived CDR1 and CDR2 are GEAIGNYY and EKD.